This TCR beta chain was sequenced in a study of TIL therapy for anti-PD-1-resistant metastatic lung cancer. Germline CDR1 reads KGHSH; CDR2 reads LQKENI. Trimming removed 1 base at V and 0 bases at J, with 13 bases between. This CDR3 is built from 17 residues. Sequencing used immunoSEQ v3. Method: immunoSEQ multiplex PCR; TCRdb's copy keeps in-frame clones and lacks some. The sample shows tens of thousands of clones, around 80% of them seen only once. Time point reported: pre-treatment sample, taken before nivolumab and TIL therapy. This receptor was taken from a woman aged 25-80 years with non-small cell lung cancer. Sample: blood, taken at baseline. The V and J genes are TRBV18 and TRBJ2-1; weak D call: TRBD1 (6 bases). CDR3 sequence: CASSPQRQDISYNEQFF. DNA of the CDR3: TGTGCCAGCTCACCACAAAGACAGGACATCTCCTACAATGAGCAGTTCTTC.